This entry describes one T cell receptor beta chain. This sample was included in a study of technical replicates of blood from a few donors. Clones were read by immunoSEQ multiplex PCR, and TCRdb kept only the in-frame ones, dropping some. The sample lists 90,000 or so clones, 85% to 95% occurring once. CDR1 is GTSNPN and CDR2 is SVGIG in the germline V gene (reference sequence). V shed 5 bases, J shed 5 bases, and the junction held 2 bases outside the gene matches. The CDR3 runs 13 residues. Sequenced sample: T cells isolated from PBMCs. This TCR was recovered from a human donor in good health. The chain carries TRBV30 and TRBJ1-4; 10 bases fit TRBD1. The CDR3 reads CAWWTGGNEKLFF. The CDR3 DNA sequence: TGTGCCTGGTGGACAGGGGGGAATGAAAAACTGTTTTTT.